This T cell receptor (beta chain) came from a study of blood T cell repertoires in COVID-19. Study-level information: Acute and convalescent COVID-19 samples came from the United States, Italy and Spain. In each case, the material was cDNA or gDNA derived from T cells, B-cell-depleted T cells, or PBMCs.

The method was immunoSEQ multiplex PCR; TCRdb's version includes in-frame clones alone and lacks a portion of them. Among around 180,000 clones, approximately 81% were seen once, and the ten largest hold about 10%. The J segment lost 1 base and the V segment lost 3 bases, leaving 2 bases of the junction unmatched. Germline assignment: CDR1 SGHNT and CDR2 YYREEE (reference sequence). The CDR3 consists of 14 residues. The origin of this receptor is an elderly woman with active or convalescent COVID-19. The V and J genes are TRBV5-4 and TRBJ1-1; 8 bases match TRBD1. The sample was peripheral blood. The CDR3 loop is CASSWGTGNTEAFF. Written as DNA, the CDR3 is TGTGCCAGCAGCTGGGGGACAGGGAACACTGAAGCTTTCTTT.